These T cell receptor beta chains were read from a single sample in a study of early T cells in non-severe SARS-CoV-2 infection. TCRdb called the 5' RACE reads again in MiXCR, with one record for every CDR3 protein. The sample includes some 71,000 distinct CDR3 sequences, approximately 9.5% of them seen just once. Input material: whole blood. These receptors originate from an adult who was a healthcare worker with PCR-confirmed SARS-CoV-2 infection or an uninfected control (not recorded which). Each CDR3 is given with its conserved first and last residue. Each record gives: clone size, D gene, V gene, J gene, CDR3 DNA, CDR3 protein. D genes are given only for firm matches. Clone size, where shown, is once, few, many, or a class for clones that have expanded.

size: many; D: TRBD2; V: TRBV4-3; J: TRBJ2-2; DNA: TGCGCCAGCAGCCAAGATCTGAGCGGGAGTCGTTTGGACACCGGGGAGCTGTTTTTT; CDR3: CASSQDLSGSRLDTGELFF
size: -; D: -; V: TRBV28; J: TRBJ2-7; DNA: TGTGCCAGCAGCTCCCCGTCGACCTACGAGCAGTACTTC; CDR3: CASSSPSTYEQYF
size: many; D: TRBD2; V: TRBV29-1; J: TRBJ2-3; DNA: TGCAGCGTCGGGACTAGCGGGGCCGGGGATACGCAGTATTTT; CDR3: CSVGTSGAGDTQYF
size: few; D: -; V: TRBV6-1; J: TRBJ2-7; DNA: TGTGCCAGCCGTTCCGGGGACGAGCAGTACTTC; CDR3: CASRSGDEQYF
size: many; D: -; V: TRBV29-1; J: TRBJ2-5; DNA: TGCAGCGTTGAAAACAGGGATCTCCAAGAGACCCAGTACTTC; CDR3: CSVENRDLQETQYF
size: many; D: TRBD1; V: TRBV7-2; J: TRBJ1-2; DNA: TGTGCCAGCAGCCTCCAGGGGGGCTATGGCTACACCTTC; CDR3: CASSLQGGYGYTF
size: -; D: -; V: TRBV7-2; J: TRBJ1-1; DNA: TGTGCCAGCAGCGCCCCTTCGAACACTGAAGCTTTCTTT; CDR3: CASSAPSNTEAFF
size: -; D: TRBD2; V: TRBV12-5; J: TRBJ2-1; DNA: TGTGCTAGTGGTTTGGGACTAGCGGGGTACAATGAGCAGTTCTTC; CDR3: CASGLGLAGYNEQFF
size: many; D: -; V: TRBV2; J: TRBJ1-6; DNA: TGTGCCAGCAGTGTTGACAGGCCAGCAAATTCACCCCTCCACTTT; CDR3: CASSVDRPANSPLHF
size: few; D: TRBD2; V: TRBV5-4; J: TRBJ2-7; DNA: TGTGCCAGCAGCTTCCCGGGACTAGCGGGAGCGGGTCCCTACGAGCAGTACTTC; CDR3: CASSFPGLAGAGPYEQYF
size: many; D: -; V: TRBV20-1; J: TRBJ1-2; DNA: TGCAGTGCTAGCCGGGGGGCGCACCCCTATGGCTACACCTTC; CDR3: CSASRGAHPYGYTF
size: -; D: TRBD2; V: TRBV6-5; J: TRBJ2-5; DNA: TGTGCCAGCAGTCGTCGTAGGGGAGGAGCGGGGCAAGAGACCCAGTACTTC; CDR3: CASSRRRGGAGQETQYF
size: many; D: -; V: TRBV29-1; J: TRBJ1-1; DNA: TGCAGCGTGGTCTCTCTCGGGACTGAAGCTTTCTTT; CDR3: CSVVSLGTEAFF
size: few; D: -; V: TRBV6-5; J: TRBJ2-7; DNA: TGTGCCAGCAGTTACGGGGGTATCGCCCTAGACGAGCAGTACTTC; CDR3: CASSYGGIALDEQYF
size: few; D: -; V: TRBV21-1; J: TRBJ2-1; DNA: TGTGCCAGCAGCAAAGGTACGGGTCGTGAGCAGTTCTTC; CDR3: CASSKGTGREQFF
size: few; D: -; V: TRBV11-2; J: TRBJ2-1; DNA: TGTGCCAGCAGCTTAGATTTGAGGATAAGTGAGCAGTTCTTC; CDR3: CASSLDLRISEQFF
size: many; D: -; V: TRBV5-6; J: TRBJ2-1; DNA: TGTGCCAGCAGCTTAAGGGGACTGAAATACGAGCAGTTCTTC; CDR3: CASSLRGLKYEQFF
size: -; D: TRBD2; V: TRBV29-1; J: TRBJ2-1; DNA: TGCAGCGTCTCCGGGACTAGCTGGGACAATGAGCAGTTCTTC; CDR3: CSVSGTSWDNEQFF
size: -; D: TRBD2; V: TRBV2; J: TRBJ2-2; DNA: TGTGCCAGCAGTGAACGGGGGGAGACCGGGGAGCTGTTTTTT; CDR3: CASSERGETGELFF
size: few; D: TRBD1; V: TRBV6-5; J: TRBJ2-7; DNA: TGTGCCAGCAGTGCGACAGGGGTTCCCTACGAGCAGTACTTC; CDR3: CASSATGVPYEQYF
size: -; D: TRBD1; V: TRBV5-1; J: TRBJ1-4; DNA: TGCGCCAGCAGGGAACAGGGGGCAGCTAATGAAAAACTGTTTTTT; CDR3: CASREQGAANEKLFF
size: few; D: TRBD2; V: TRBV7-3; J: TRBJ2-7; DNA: TGTGCCAGCAGCTTAAGTCGGGGAGGGGACGAGCAGTACTTC; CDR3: CASSLSRGGDEQYF
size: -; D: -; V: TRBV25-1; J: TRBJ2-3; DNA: TGTGCCAGCAGTGTGCTGGGAAGGGATACGCAGTATTTT; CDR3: CASSVLGRDTQYF
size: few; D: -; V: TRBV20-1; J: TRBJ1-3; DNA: TGCAGTGCTAGAGCAGCAGTCGGGGTAAACACCATATATTTT; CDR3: CSARAAVGVNTIYF
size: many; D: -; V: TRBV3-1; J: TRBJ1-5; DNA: TGTGCCAGCAGCCAAGGCGAGGGTGCGGCCCAGCATTTT; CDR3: CASSQGEGAAQHF
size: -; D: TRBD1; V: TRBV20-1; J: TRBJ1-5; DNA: TGCAGTGCTAGACAGGGGGTGGGTTTCGGCAATCAGCCCCAGCATTTT; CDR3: CSARQGVGFGNQPQHF
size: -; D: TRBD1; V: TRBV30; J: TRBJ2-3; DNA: TGTGCCTGGAGCGGGGACAGGCATAGCACAGATACGCAGTATTTT; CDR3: CAWSGDRHSTDTQYF
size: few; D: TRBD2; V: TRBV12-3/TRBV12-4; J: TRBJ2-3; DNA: TGTGCCACAAGACTAGCGGCTAGCACAGATACGCAGTATTTT; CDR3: CATRLAASTDTQYF
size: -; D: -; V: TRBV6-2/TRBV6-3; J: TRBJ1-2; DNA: TGTGCCAGCAGCAGCAGAACGAGTAACTATGGCTACACCTTC; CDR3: CASSSRTSNYGYTF
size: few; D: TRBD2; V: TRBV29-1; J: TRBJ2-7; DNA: TGCAGCGTTGATTTACTGGGACTAGCTCTCGAGCAGTACTTC; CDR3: CSVDLLGLALEQYF
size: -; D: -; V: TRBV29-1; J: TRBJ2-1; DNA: TGCAGCATAACATGGCAGCTATACAATGAGCAGTTCTTC; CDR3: CSITWQLYNEQFF
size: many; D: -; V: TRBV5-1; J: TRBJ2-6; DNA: TGCGCCAGCAGCATGGAGGCTGGATCTGGGGCCAACGTCCTGACTTTC; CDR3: CASSMEAGSGANVLTF